This T cell receptor beta chain was retrieved from a study of early T cells in non-severe SARS-CoV-2 infection. One entry per CDR3 protein results from TCRdb running MiXCR on the 5' RACE reads. The repertoire includes roughly 80,000 distinct CDR3 sequences, roughly 6% of them detected once, and less than 8% sits in the top ten. J was trimmed by 4 bases and V by 5 bases; bases with no gene match: 5. This CDR3 region has 15 residues. The germline V gene encodes CDR1 SGHVS and CDR2 FQNEAQ. This clonotype qualifies as medium-sized. The source is an adult who was a healthcare worker with PCR-confirmed SARS-CoV-2 infection or an uninfected control (not recorded which). The gene calls are TRBV7-8 and TRBJ1-5, with 10 nucleotides matching TRBD1. Sequencing used whole blood. This CDR3 reads CASSPGTGDNQPQHF. CDR3 coding DNA: TGTGCCAGCAGCCCCGGGACAGGGGATAATCAGCCCCAGCATTTT.